Listed below are T cell receptor beta chains from one sample, sequenced in a study of vaccination effects on CD4 cells after COVID-19. The repertoire was sequenced with immunoSEQ multiplex PCR; TCRdb's copy has only in-frame clones and lacks some. The sample shows 62,000 or so clones, 80% of them seen only once. Antigens of these TCRs are unknown. Sequenced here: CD4+ T cells from PBMCs cultured with SARS-CoV-2 spike peptides, sampled before COVID-19 vaccination. The receptors stem from a human donor who received a COVID-19 vaccine. Each CDR3 is given with its conserved first and last residue. Fields, in order: J gene, D gene, V gene, clone size, CDR3 protein, CDR3 DNA. A D gene is named only where the DNA matches it firmly. The size entry is marked missing in some rows and otherwise reads once, few, many or a size class.

>TRBJ1-1|.|TRBV11-3|.
CASSLGGREKTEAFF
TGTGCCAGCAGCTTAGGCGGCAGGGAAAAAACTGAAGCTTTCTTT
>TRBJ2-1|.|TRBV6-5|.
CASRTGSYNEQFF
TGTGCCAGCCGGACTGGCTCCTACAATGAGCAGTTCTTC
>TRBJ2-2|TRBD1|TRBV6-5|.
CASRETGITGELFF
TGTGCCAGCAGAGAGACAGGGATCACCGGGGAGCTGTTTTTT
>TRBJ1-5|.|TRBV6-5|.
CASSYTYNQPQHF
TGTGCCAGCAGTTACACCTACAATCAGCCCCAGCATTTT
>TRBJ1-2|.|TRBV28|few
CASSFSDRVYGYTF
TGTGCCAGCAGTTTTTCGGACAGAGTTTATGGCTACACCTTC
>TRBJ1-1|.|TRBV3-1/TRBV3-2|.
CASSHRLAEAFF
TGTGCCAGCAGCCACCGACTGGCTGAGGCTTTCTTT
>TRBJ1-6|TRBD1|TRBV6-5|once
CASSYSGTGLYSPLHF
TGTGCCAGCAGTTACTCCGGGACAGGGTTATATTCACCCCTCCACTTT
>TRBJ1-5|.|TRBV6-5|.
CASKRDLNQPQHF
TGTGCCAGCAAAAGGGACCTTAATCAGCCCCAGCATTTT
>TRBJ1-3|.|TRBV5-1|.
CASSQGGILGNTIYF
TGCGCCAGCAGCCAAGGAGGGATACTCGGAAACACCATATATTTT
>TRBJ1-2|TRBD1|TRBV19|.
CASSAQQGIRYGYTF
TGTGCCAGTAGTGCACAACAGGGGATCCGTTATGGCTACACCTTC
>TRBJ1-3|.|TRBV25-1|.
CASRVTGVGNTIYF
TGTGCCAGCAGGGTGACTGGGGTTGGAAACACCATATATTTT
>TRBJ2-3|.|TRBV7-2|.
CASSFRVLANADTQYF
TGTGCCAGCAGCTTCCGGGTCCTAGCCAACGCAGATACGCAGTATTTT
>TRBJ1-4|TRBD1|TRBV7-2|.
CASSRTGNEKLFF
TGTGCCAGCAGCAGGACAGGAAATGAAAAACTGTTTTTT
>TRBJ2-2|.|TRBV9|.
CASSVKGRADTGELFF
TGTGCCAGCAGCGTAAAGGGCAGGGCGGACACCGGGGAGCTGTTTTTT
>TRBJ1-2|.|TRBV18|few
CASSRAQTENYGYTF
TGTGCCAGCTCCCGAGCCCAGACGGAAAACTATGGCTACACCTTC
>TRBJ1-5|TRBD1|TRBV6-2/TRBV6-3|few
CASSTYRGGENQPQHF
TGTGCCAGCAGTACTTACAGGGGAGGAGAGAATCAGCCCCAGCATTTT
>TRBJ1-6|.|TRBV7-3|few
CASSRMGGDYNSPLHF
TGTGCCAGCAGCCGCATGGGGGGCGACTATAATTCACCCCTCCACTTT
>TRBJ2-2|.|TRBV19|few
CASRNSPNTGELFF
TGTGCCAGTAGAAACAGCCCCAACACCGGGGAGCTGTTTTTT
>TRBJ1-2|TRBD1|TRBV12-5|.
CASGLEGAQRGGYTF
TGTGCTAGTGGTTTGGAGGGGGCGCAAAGGGGTGGCTACACCTTC
>TRBJ2-3|.|TRBV5-1|.
CASSLERVAVTDTQYF
TGCGCCAGCAGCCTAGAACGTGTAGCGGTCACAGATACGCAGTATTTT
>TRBJ2-1|.|TRBV5-4|.
CASSLGGPNNEQFF
TGTGCCAGCAGCTTGGGTGGTCCAAACAATGAGCAGTTCTTC
>TRBJ1-2|.|TRBV24-1|few
CATSRSGANYGYTF
TGTGCCACCAGTCGCTCGGGGGCAAACTATGGCTACACCTTC
>TRBJ1-3|.|TRBV11-3|.
CASSLGNTIYF
TGTGCCAGCAGCCTCGGAAACACCATATATTTT
>TRBJ2-5|.|TRBV7-2|.
CASSSQRGPSGTQYF
TGTGCCAGCAGCTCCCAACGGGGACCTTCAGGGACCCAGTACTTC